Listed below are T cell receptor beta chains from one sample, sequenced in a study of long-term antiretroviral therapy in people with HIV. Sequencing was performed with immunoSEQ multiplex PCR; in TCRdb, only in-frame clones are kept and a portion is missing. The data show 35,000 or so clones, 85% seen once. The sample in question was unsorted PBMCs, obtained 2.7 to 2.9 years before starting antiretroviral therapy. These receptors came from a woman aged 25 to 39 with HIV. CDR3s include the opening cysteine and the closing phenylalanine or tryptophan. A D gene is named only where the DNA matches it firmly. The size of a clone is reported for some rows only, either as once, few or many, or as a class for expanded clones.

v_gene	abundance	d_gene	j_gene	CDR3nt	CDR3aa
TRBV2	.	.	TRBJ1-1	TGTGCCAGCAGTGAACCCAAAATGAACACTGAAGCTTTCTTT	CASSEPKMNTEAFF
TRBV5-1	few	.	TRBJ1-4	TGCGCCAGCAGCTTGCGGGGATACGGGGAAAAACTGTTTTTT	CASSLRGYGEKLFF
TRBV2	.	TRBD1	TRBJ1-1	TGTGCCAGCAGCCGATTATGGACAGGCTTGAACACTGAAGCTTTCTTT	CASSRLWTGLNTEAFF
TRBV5-1	once	.	TRBJ2-3	TGCGCCAGCAGCCAGGGACCGCCAGATACGCAGTATTTT	CASSQGPPDTQYF
TRBV7-7	.	.	TRBJ1-3	TGTGCCAGCAGTCCCGTCCCAGGATCTGGAAACACCATATATTTT	CASSPVPGSGNTIYF
TRBV6-1	few	TRBD1	TRBJ1-4	TGTGCCAGCAGTGGACCAACTCGAAGGCGGACAGGGGGAGAAAAACTGTTTTTT	CASSGPTRRRTGGEKLFF
TRBV5-5	.	TRBD2	TRBJ2-5	TGTGCCAGCAGCTTGTCGACTAGCGGGATACAAGGGACCCAGTACTTC	CASSLSTSGIQGTQYF
TRBV9	few	.	TRBJ2-3	TGTGCCTCACAAGAAAACATTATACCGGCAGATACGCAGTATTTT	CASQENIIPADTQYF
TRBV9	.	.	TRBJ2-5	TGTGCCAGCAGCGTAGGGAGAGAGCCTAAAGAGACCCAGTACTTC	CASSVGREPKETQYF
TRBV2	.	TRBD2	TRBJ2-2	TGTGCCAGAACCGGATCCGTAGCGGGGGCCAGGACCGGGGAGCTGTTTTTT	CARTGSVAGARTGELFF
TRBV27	.	TRBD1	TRBJ1-5	TGTGCCAGCAGGGGACAGGACAATCAGCCCCAGCATTTT	CASRGQDNQPQHF
TRBV30	.	.	TRBJ1-2	TGTGCCTGGGGTCCCGCTCCCGGCTACACCTTC	CAWGPAPGYTF
TRBV30	.	TRBD1	TRBJ2-2	TGTGCCTGGAGGGGGACAGGGCTGACCGGGGAGCTGTTTTTT	CAWRGTGLTGELFF
TRBV7-6	.	.	TRBJ1-2	TGTGCCAGCAGCGCCGGGATAGCGGCTAACTATGGCTACACCTTC	CASSAGIAANYGYTF
TRBV27	.	.	TRBJ1-1	TGTGCCAGCAGTTTCCTACTCCCGGGACAAGGGGCTGAAGCTTTCTTT	CASSFLLPGQGAEAFF
TRBV27	.	TRBD1	TRBJ1-2	TGTGCCAGCAGTTCTCCCGGGACAGGGGGTCTCTATGGCTACACCTTC	CASSSPGTGGLYGYTF
TRBV6-5	.	TRBD1	TRBJ1-2	TGTGCCAGCAGTAGGGGACAGAGAAGCTATGGCTACACCTTC	CASSRGQRSYGYTF
TRBV9	once	.	TRBJ2-3	TGTGCCAGCAGCGTAATATCTAGTACTACAGATACGCAGTATTTT	CASSVISSTTDTQYF
TRBV12-5	.	TRBD1	TRBJ1-5	TGTGCTAGTGGTTTGGGGACAGGGTTCCCCCGCTCGAATCAGCCCCAGCATTTT	CASGLGTGFPRSNQPQHF
TRBV19	.	.	TRBJ2-1	TGTGCCAGTATTTGGGGCCATGAGCAGTTCTTC	CASIWGHEQFF
TRBV13	few	.	TRBJ2-5	TGTGCCAGCAGCTGGGAGGGGGAGTTCGAGACCCAGTACTTC	CASSWEGEFETQYF
TRBV13	once	.	TRBJ2-7	TGTGCCAGCAGCTTCAGTGGGGGGGGCGCCTACGAGCAGTACTTC	CASSFSGGGAYEQYF
TRBV5-1	.	.	TRBJ2-2	TGCGCCAGCAGCCTGCAACCGGGCCTCGACCAGGGGGAGCTGTTTTTT	CASSLQPGLDQGELFF
TRBV5-6	few	.	TRBJ1-2	TGTGCCAGCAGCTTGGGCAGGGTTAACTATGGCTACACCTTC	CASSLGRVNYGYTF
TRBV13	.	.	TRBJ1-2	TGTGCCAGCAGCCCACGGCAGTGGGAGGCCTACACCTTC	CASSPRQWEAYTF
TRBV5-6	.	.	TRBJ2-4	TGTGCCAGCAGCGCCTCCGGGATTGGAAACATTCAGTACTTC	CASSASGIGNIQYF
TRBV4-1	.	TRBD2	TRBJ2-3	TGCGCCAGCAGCGGAGGACTAGCGGGGACAGATACGCAGTATTTT	CASSGGLAGTDTQYF
TRBV2	.	.	TRBJ1-3	TGTGCCAGCAGTGACTACCGGGACATCATATCTGGAAACACCATATATTTT	CASSDYRDIISGNTIYF
TRBV30	few	.	TRBJ2-7	TGTGCCTGGAGTGTGGGGTGGAGTACGGGCCCAGACTTC	CAWSVGWSTGPDF
TRBV6-5	.	.	TRBJ1-1	TGTGCCAGCAGTACCACAGGGCCCGGTGGCACTGAAGCTTTCTTT	CASSTTGPGGTEAFF
TRBV9	few	.	TRBJ2-4	TGTGCCAGCAGCCCATGGGCCTGGGGCATTCAGTACTTC	CASSPWAWGIQYF
TRBV7-3	.	.	TRBJ2-1	TGTGCCAGCAGCTTTGGTATTCCCAATGAGCAGTTCTTC	CASSFGIPNEQFF
TRBV19	.	TRBD1	TRBJ1-1	TGTGCCAGTAGTATACCGAAAGACAGGGGCCAAAACACTGAAGCTTTCTTT	CASSIPKDRGQNTEAFF
TRBV7-9	once	TRBD1	TRBJ1-1	TGTGCCAGCAGCCTAGGACAGGGCACTGAAGCTTTCTTT	CASSLGQGTEAFF
TRBV5-5	.	.	TRBJ1-5	TGTGCCAGCAGCCGAGAGTCTTTCAGCAATCAGCCCCAGCATTTT	CASSRESFSNQPQHF
TRBV14	.	.	TRBJ2-3	TGTGCCAGCAGCCCTCAGGGGTTCCGCACAGATACGCAGTATTTT	CASSPQGFRTDTQYF
TRBV6-6	.	TRBD1	TRBJ2-5	TGTGCCAGCAGCTCGGGACAGCACCAAGAGACCCAGTACTTC	CASSSGQHQETQYF
TRBV7-3	.	.	TRBJ1-6	TGTGCCAGCAGCCCCCGGGGGGGCAATAATTCACCCCTCCACTTT	CASSPRGGNNSPLHF
TRBV5-1	.	.	TRBJ1-1	TGCGCCAGCAGCTTGGAAGGGGCTGGAGCTACTGAAGCTTTCTTT	CASSLEGAGATEAFF
TRBV5-4	.	.	TRBJ2-5	TGTGCCAGCAGCTTGATAAGTGAGAGGGAGACCCAGTACTTC	CASSLISERETQYF
TRBV5-6	.	.	TRBJ1-2	TGTGCCAGCAGCTCCAGGACACGGCCCCGTAGTGGCTACACCTTC	CASSSRTRPRSGYTF
TRBV11-3	.	.	TRBJ2-3	TGTGCCAGCAGCTTAGAGGGGCGGGACACAGATACGCAGTATTTT	CASSLEGRDTDTQYF
TRBV5-1	.	.	TRBJ1-4	TGCGCCAGCAGCTTTAGTCCGACAATCGATGAAAAACTGTTTTTT	CASSFSPTIDEKLFF
TRBV5-6	.	.	TRBJ1-1	TGTGCCAGCAGCTTGGCCAGTGTCCTTAACACTGAAGCTTTCTTT	CASSLASVLNTEAFF
TRBV28	.	.	TRBJ2-3	TGTGCCAGCACCGATACCACCGGAGTGCAGTATTTT	CASTDTTGVQYF
TRBV2	.	.	TRBJ2-5	TGTGCCAGCATGAGGGACACGCAAGAGACCCAGTACTTC	CASMRDTQETQYF
TRBV12-5	.	.	TRBJ1-1	TGTGCTAGTGGTTTGGGGGCTGGGACTGAAGCTTTCTTT	CASGLGAGTEAFF
TRBV10-3	.	TRBD1	TRBJ1-6	TGTGCCATCAGTCCAACCGGGACAGAATATAATTCACCCCTCCACTTT	CAISPTGTEYNSPLHF